Shown below are 5 T cell receptor beta chains from a single sample sequenced in a study of CD8 T cells in ankylosing spondylitis. TCRdb re-called the 5' RACE reads with MiXCR, one entry per CDR3 protein. The sample contains about 30,000 distinct CDR3 sequences, 14% of which appear only once. Sequences were obtained from blood. The receptors stem from a male donor with ankylosing spondylitis or in good health (not recorded which).

A few counts support this clonotype. The gene calls are TRBV4-1 and TRBJ2-2; D might be TRBD1 (6 bases). The CDR3 sequence is 16 residues long. From germline, CDR1 is MGHRA and CDR2 YSYEKL. Trimming took 4 bases from V and 4 from J, leaving 16 bases between them. The CDR3 DNA reads as TGCGCCAGCAGCCCACCAGGGGCCCTCGCCACCGGGGAGCTGTTTTTT. Protein sequence: CASSPPGALATGELFF.

This clonotype was seen a few times. This chain connects TRBV20-1 to TRBJ2-6; the D is unclear. V lost 0 bases, J lost 1 base, and 4 bases lay in between. Looked up from germline, CDR1 is DFQATT and CDR2 is SNEGSKA (reference sequence). The CDR3 is 14 residues long. Here the CDR3 DNA reads TGCAGTGCTAGAGAAGGTTCTGGGGCCAACGTCCTGACTTTC. Protein product: CSAREGSGANVLTF.

In its sample, this clonotype was seen many times. This chain uses TRBV12-3 or TRBV12-4 with TRBJ2-5, with 8 bases identical to TRBD2. The ends lost 6 bases at V and 4 bases at J; junction bases unmatched: 13. The CDR3 covers 16 residues. Here the CDR3 DNA reads TGTGCCAGCAGCCCCCCAGGAGCGGGGGTAGGAGAGACCCAGTACTTC. Translating gives CASSPPGAGVGETQYF.

The rearrangement joins TRBV12-3 or TRBV12-4 to TRBJ2-5; D uncertain. Trimming took 5 bases from V and 7 from J, leaving 8 bases between them. This CDR3 contains 11 residues. The CDR3 reads CASSQGTTQYF. The CDR3 DNA is TGTGCCAGCAGTCAAGGCACGACCCAGTACTTC.

A single count supports this clonotype. J is TRBJ2-1 and V is TRBV29-1; 9 bases fit TRBD2. The CDR3 is 15 residues long. Germline V gene lookup returns CDR1 SQVTM and CDR2 ANQGSEA. V was clipped by 7 bases and J by 2 bases; unmatched bases: 9. The CDR3 bases are TGCAGCGCGGAAGAGTCTAGCGGGACCTACAATGAGCAGTTCTTC. Translation: CSAEESSGTYNEQFF.